This record covers a single T cell receptor beta chain. Its antigen is not identified. This specimen comes from a study of T cell responses to AZD1222 COVID-19 vaccine. Whole-study context: Pooling of second doses given at about 4 or about 12 weeks was done.

Only in-frame clones appear in the TCRdb table, and some are missing; sequencing was by immunoSEQ multiplex PCR. This table holds around 130,000 clones, over 85% found once. The CDR3 consists of 14 residues. Germline V gene sequence: CDR1 SNHLY, CDR2 FYNNEI. Deletions cut 6 bases from V and 1 base from J, with 12 bases between. Overall study findings and caveats: Repertoire sampling occurred only after the peak T cell response. Clonal diversity may have been underestimated, and the donors were mostly white British, with more females than males.

The sequenced sample was peripheral blood, obtained on day 0 of AZD1222 vaccination. The origin of this receptor is an adult in good health. The chain joins TRBV2 to TRBJ1-1; D not certain. The CDR3 region has the DNA TGTGCCAGCAGGGACTTAAGGAAGAACACTGAAGCTTTCTTT. Protein product: CASRDLRKNTEAFF.